This TCR beta chain was found in a study of cytomegalovirus exposure and HLA in healthy donors. This PCR relied on a set of 60 Vbeta primers and 13 Jbeta primers. Sequenced by immunoSEQ multiplex PCR; TCRdb stores in-frame clones only, minus some. This table holds around 140,000 clones, about four fifths found once. This clone was recorded a few times. The CDR3 is 15 residues long. Germline-derived CDR1 and CDR2 are SGDLS and YYNGEE. V was trimmed by 0 bases and J by 0 bases, leaving 8 bases between them. The rearrangement joins TRBV9 to TRBJ2-3, with D possibly TRBD2 on 5 matching bases. The origin of this receptor is a middle-aged woman in good health and CMV-seronegative. Sequenced: PBMCs. DNA for the CDR3: TGTGCCAGCAGCGTAGTGCCTAGCAGCACAGATACGCAGTATTTT. It specifies CASSVVPSSTDTQYF.